This passage covers 32 T cell receptor beta chains from one sample sequenced in a study of blood T cell repertoires in COVID-19. Measured with immunoSEQ multiplex PCR; TCRdb has only the in-frame clones, and not every one. The table has some 140,000 clones, around 79% seen once; the top ten hold approximately 3.6%. Sequencing was performed on peripheral blood. All receptors derive from a man aged 55 to 70 with acute or convalescent COVID-19.

This clone was observed once. The chain links TRBV9 to TRBJ2-2, with 11 bases identical to TRBD2. Trimming removed 2 bases from V and 6 bases from J; junction bases left unmatched: 3. Germline V CDR1 and CDR2: SGDLS, YYNGEE. This CDR3 region has 15 residues. CDR3 region: CASSVSGRAPGELFF. CDR3 nucleotides: TGTGCCAGCAGCGTTAGCGGGAGGGCCCCCGGGGAGCTGTTTTTT.

V is TRBV5-6 and J is TRBJ1-5; the D gene is possibly TRBD1 (6 bases). V lost 4 bases to trimming and J lost 3 bases, with 11 bases between them. The CDR3 runs 14 residues. Germline values: CDR1 SGHDT, CDR2 YYEEEE. The CDR3 nucleotides are TGTGCCAGCAGCATACGACAGGCCAATCAGCCCCAGCATTTT. This encodes CASSIRQANQPQHF.

This clone has a handful of counts. DNA for the CDR3: TGTGCCACCAGTGATTTGCAGCGGTCGTCCAATCAGCCCCAGCATTTT. This gives the protein CATSDLQRSSNQPQHF. The chain uses TRBV24-1 and TRBJ1-5; D uncertain. Trimming shortened V by 0 bases and J by 3 bases, and 11 bases separated the two germline ends. This CDR3 is 16 amino acids long. Looked up from germline, CDR1 is KGHDR and CDR2 is SFDVKD.

The table lists this clone with a few counts. The chain uses TRBV5-6 and TRBJ1-1; no reliable D call. The CDR3 is made up of 14 amino acids. CDR1 is SGHDT and CDR2 is YYEEEE in the germline V gene. Trimming cost V 0 bases and J 8 bases, with 14 bases left between them. In DNA form, the CDR3 reads TGTGCCAGCAGCTTGGGGTTTCTTCAGGCAGAAGCTTTCTTT. Residues: CASSLGFLQAEAFF.

The chain uses TRBV4-2 and TRBJ2-7, with 7 bases fitting TRBD2. Germline V lookup: CDR1 LGHNA, CDR2 YNFKEQ. The CDR3 is 17 amino acids. The J segment lost 2 bases and the V segment lost 0 bases, leaving 10 bases of the junction unmatched. CDR3 in DNA: TGTGCCAGCAGCCAAGATCTGCGAACTAGCGAGGCCTACGAGCAGTACTTC. Encoded protein: CASSQDLRTSEAYEQYF.

The sample holds a few counts of this clone. The genes are TRBV7-3 and TRBJ1-1; no definite D call. This CDR3 region has 15 residues. The V gene lost 5 bases and the J gene lost 1 base, with 14 bases spanning the gap. The germline CDR1 and CDR2 sequences are SGHTA and FQGTGA. CDR3 region: CASSTQAGGNTEAFF. CDR3 nucleotides: TGTGCCAGCAGCACCCAGGCGGGAGGGAACACTGAAGCTTTCTTT.

The V gene is TRBV7-6, the J gene TRBJ2-1; 12 positions match TRBD2. The CDR3 sequence is 17 residues long. V lost 4 bases, J lost 4 bases, and 8 bases stayed unmatched. The germline gives CDR1 SGHVS, CDR2 FNYEAQ. The CDR3 protein is CASSYRTSGIAYNEQFF. The CDR3 nucleotides read TGTGCCAGCAGCTACCGGACTAGCGGGATAGCATACAATGAGCAGTTCTTC. Variable domain in full (rest from reference TRBV7-6 and TRBJ2-1): GAGVSQSPRYKVTKRGQDVALRCDPISGHVSLYWYRQALGQGPEFLTYFNYEAQQDKSGLPNDRFSAERPEGSISTLTIQRTEQRDSAMYRCASSYRTSGIAYNEQFFGPGTRLTVL.

This clone has more than one count but fewer than ten. The rearrangement links TRBV5-1 to TRBJ2-7, with D tentatively TRBD1 (5 bases). CDR3 length: 14 amino acids. Germline V gene lookup returns CDR1 SGHRS and CDR2 YFSETQ. V lost 6 bases, J lost 0 bases, and 13 bases lay in between. CDR3 sequence (DNA): TGCGCCAGCACCGATCAGGGCCCCTCCTACGAGCAGTACTTC. Its protein product is CASTDQGPSYEQYF.

The chain employs TRBV5-1 and TRBJ2-3; 9 bases align to TRBD2. Unmatched junction bases numbered 0, after V lost 1 base and J lost 0 bases. CDR3 size: 15 residues. The germline gives CDR1 SGHRS, CDR2 YFSETQ. The CDR3 here is CASSLTSGSTDTQYF. In nucleotides, the CDR3 is TGCGCCAGCAGCTTGACTAGCGGGAGCACAGATACGCAGTATTTT. The whole variable domain, filled in from reference TRBV5-1 and TRBJ2-3, reads KAGVTQTPRYLIKTRGQQVTLSCSPISGHRSVSWYQQTPGQGLQFLFEYFSETQRNKGNFPGRFSGRQFSNSRSEMNVSTLELGDSALYLCASSLTSGSTDTQYFGPGTRLTVL.

The rearrangement joins TRBV15 to TRBJ1-3, with TRBD1 as a possible D gene (5 bases). Germline V gene data show CDR1 as LNHNV and CDR2 as YYDKDF (reference sequence). Trimming removed 0 bases from V and 8 bases from J, with 11 bases in between. CDR3 length equals 14 residues. CDR3 in amino acids: CATSRDAGGDTIYF. In DNA form, the CDR3 reads TGTGCCACCAGCAGAGATGCCGGGGGGGACACCATATATTTT.

The chain has TRBV19 and TRBJ1-1; D is possibly TRBD1 (6 bases). The CDR3 has 14 amino acids. Trimming pared 5 bases from V and 3 bases from J, leaving 13 bases between. The germline CDR1 and CDR2 sequences are LNHDA and SQIVND (reference sequence). CDR3 bases: TGTGCCAGTAGTGAACAGGGTTTCGACACTGAAGCTTTCTTT. Residues: CASSEQGFDTEAFF.

Turning to this clone: This same CDR3 is encoded by further DNA sequences in the sample. V gene TRBV28 combines with J gene TRBJ1-4, with 9 bases fitting TRBD1. After removal of 4 bases from V and 8 bases from J, the junction contained 8 bases not matched to a gene. Germline CDR1 MDHEN, CDR2 SYDVKM. The CDR3 is 15 residues long. The CDR3 is CASSSPGQGSEKLFF. The DNA for the CDR3 is TGTGCCAGCAGTTCTCCGGGACAGGGAAGCGAAAAACTGTTTTTT. Full variable domain (remainder filled in from reference TRBV28 and TRBJ1-4): DVKVTQSSRYLVKRTGEKVFLECVQDMDHENMFWYRQDPGLGLRLIYFSYDVKMKEKGDIPEGYSVSREKKERFSLILESASTNQTSMYLCASSSPGQGSEKLFFGSGTQLSVL.

The rearrangement uses TRBV7-2 and TRBJ2-7, with D possibly being TRBD2 (6 bases). The CDR3 sequence is 15 residues long. The germline V gene has CDR1 SGHTA and CDR2 FQGNSA. Trimming left V 6 bases short and J 3 bases short, with 18 bases between. CDR3 coding DNA: TGTGCCAGCAGTCCTGAGGCCGGGAGTATCTACGAGCAGTACTTC. This sequence encodes CASSPEAGSIYEQYF.

This clone was counted between two and nine times. V is TRBV3-1 (or the pseudogene TRBV3-2) and J is TRBJ1-1; no reliable D call. Germline CDR1 is LGHDT and CDR2 is YNNKEL (reference sequence). V gave up 1 base and J gave up 0 bases, with 6 bases separating them. The CDR3 runs to 14 residues. The CDR3 protein is CASSQAGVNTEAFF. CDR3 nucleotides: TGTGCCAGCAGCCAAGCGGGAGTGAACACTGAAGCTTTCTTT.

The gene calls are TRBV7-9 and TRBJ1-5; D gene unclear. The CDR3 has 13 residues. CDR1 is SEHNR, CDR2 FQNEAQ, per germline (reference sequence). V was shortened by 1 base and J by 5 bases, with 6 bases between the two germline ends. CDR3 sequence: CASSLESYQPQHF. Here the CDR3 DNA reads TGTGCCAGCAGCTTAGAAAGCTATCAGCCCCAGCATTTT.

The chain is built from TRBV2 and TRBJ2-4, with 8 bases that match TRBD1. The junction had 3 bases not matched to a gene; V was cut back by 7 bases and J by 7 bases. Germline V CDR1 and CDR2: SNHLY, FYNNEI. CDR3 length: 12 amino acids. CDR3 protein: CASNRQGNIQYF. In nucleotides, the CDR3 is TGTGCCAGCAACCGACAGGGGAACATTCAGTACTTC.

This rearrangement joins TRBV5-1 to TRBJ1-2; D perhaps matches TRBD1 (6 bases). Trimming pared 1 base from V and 1 base from J, leaving 11 bases between. Germline V gene sequence: CDR1 SGHRS, CDR2 YFSETQ. This CDR3 has 15 amino acids. In DNA, the CDR3 is TGCGCCAGCAGCTTGACAGGGTCGTATAACTATGGCTACACCTTC. Translating it yields CASSLTGSYNYGYTF.

The V call is TRBV7-2, the J call TRBJ2-3; the match to TRBD2 covers 7 bases. Germline V gene sequence: CDR1 SGHTA, CDR2 FQGNSA. V shed 6 bases, J shed 2 bases, and the junction held 2 bases outside the gene matches. This CDR3 has 13 residues. CDR3 sequence (DNA): TGTGCCAGCAGGCGGGAGTTCACAGATACGCAGTATTTT. This encodes CASRREFTDTQYF.

CDR3 protein: CASRRTGLDTQYF. In nucleotides, the CDR3 is TGTGCCAGCAGGCGGACAGGCTTAGATACGCAGTATTTT. This chain links TRBV12-3 or TRBV12-4 with TRBJ2-3; 7 nucleotides line up with TRBD1. This CDR3 contains 13 residues. J gave up 5 bases and V 6 bases, and 5 bases lay outside the gene matches.

J is TRBJ1-5 and V is TRBV30; 8 positions match TRBD1. The CDR3 runs to 15 residues. V lost 0 bases to trimming and J lost 6 bases; unmatched junction nucleotides: 7. The germline CDR1 and CDR2 sequences are GTSNPN and SVGIG (reference sequence). In DNA, the CDR3 is TGTGCCTGGAGTGTGAGGCAGGGGGCTGGTCAGCCCCAGCATTTT. It yields the protein CAWSVRQGAGQPQHF.

V gene TRBV3-1 (or the pseudogene TRBV3-2) combines with J gene TRBJ2-7, with D possibly TRBD1 on 6 matching bases. CDR1 and CDR2 (germline): LGHDT, YNNKEL (reference sequence). CDR3 length equals 15 residues. V lost 4 bases to trimming and J lost 2 bases, with 15 bases between them. In DNA, the CDR3 is TGTGCCAGCAGCCCCAACCACAGGGCACCCTACGAGCAGTACTTC. It is translated as CASSPNHRAPYEQYF.

The CDR3 DNA sequence: TGTGCCAGCAGTGCGCCCGGGAGCTCCTATAATTCACCCCTCCACTTT. Amino acid sequence: CASSAPGSSYNSPLHF. V and J are TRBV2 and TRBJ1-6; the D is unclear. This CDR3 is 16 amino acids long. Looked up from germline, CDR1 is SNHLY and CDR2 is FYNNEI. Trimming stripped 4 bases from V and 0 bases from J, with 10 bases between.

This rearrangement joins TRBV4-2 to TRBJ2-5; TRBD2 is a possible D gene (5 bases). The CDR3 spans 14 residues. The germline CDR1 and CDR2 sequences are LGHNA and YNFKEQ. V dropped 0 bases and J dropped 5 bases, with 10 bases sitting between them. CDR3 sequence (DNA): TGTGCCAGCAGCCAAGAAGGAGGCAGGGAGACCCAGTACTTC. This sequence encodes CASSQEGGRETQYF.

The chain joins TRBV5-1 to TRBJ1-1, with 7 bases lining up with TRBD1. The CDR3 has 15 amino acids. V shed 4 bases and J 11 bases; nucleotides not matched to a gene: 17. CDR1 and CDR2 (germline): SGHRS, YFSETQ. The CDR3 nucleotides are TGCGCCAGCAGCGTGGGAACAGGGGTCGATCGGGAGGCTTTCTTT. It encodes CASSVGTGVDREAFF. Combining the CDR3 with reference TRBV5-1 and TRBJ1-1 gives the whole variable domain KAGVTQTPRYLIKTRGQQVTLSCSPISGHRSVSWYQQTPGQGLQFLFEYFSETQRNKGNFPGRFSGRQFSNSRSEMNVSTLELGDSALYLCASSVGTGVDREAFFGQGTRLTVV.

The J gene is TRBJ1-4, the V gene TRBV7-9, with D unclear. The germline CDR1 and CDR2 sequences are SEHNR and FQNEAQ (reference sequence). V shed 2 bases and J shed 5 bases, with 3 bases lying between them. The CDR3 totals 12 residues. The CDR3 nucleotides read TGTGCCAGCAGCTTAACAAATGAAAAACTGTTTTTT. Its protein is CASSLTNEKLFF.

The rearrangement uses TRBV4-2 and TRBJ2-2; 12 bases agree with TRBD2. Germline trimming cut 1 base from V and 4 bases from J; bases unmatched to any gene: 10. Germline V lookup: CDR1 LGHNA, CDR2 YNFKEQ. The CDR3 runs to 19 residues. Here the CDR3 reads CASSQGLAGGPGGTGELFF. CDR3 nucleotides: TGTGCCAGCAGCCAAGGTCTAGCGGGAGGGCCGGGTGGCACCGGGGAGCTGTTTTTT.

The chain has TRBV3-1 (or the pseudogene TRBV3-2) and TRBJ1-4; D may be TRBD1 (6 bases). Trimming shortened V by 4 bases and J by 4 bases, and 10 bases separated the two germline ends. The germline gives CDR1 LGHDT, CDR2 YNNKEL (reference sequence). The CDR3 is 14 residues long. The CDR3 loop is CASSPRGYNEKLFF. The CDR3 coding sequence is TGTGCCAGCAGCCCCAGGGGCTATAATGAAAAACTGTTTTTT.

This chain uses TRBV3-1 (or the pseudogene TRBV3-2) with TRBJ1-2; no firm D call. This CDR3 comprises 15 residues. Germline values: CDR1 LGHDT, CDR2 YNNKEL (reference sequence). V was shortened by 4 bases and J by 0 bases, with 12 bases between the two germline ends. The CDR3: CASSLRGDPNYGYTF. CDR3 coding DNA: TGTGCCAGCAGCCTACGAGGAGATCCTAACTATGGCTACACCTTC.

This chain joins TRBV7-2 and TRBJ1-6; no reliable D call. Deletions cut 4 bases from V and 0 bases from J, with 10 bases between. Germline lookup yields CDR1 SGHTA and CDR2 FQGNSA. This CDR3 comprises 16 residues. CDR3 in DNA: TGTGCCAGCAGCTCCGATAGTAGCTCCTATAATTCACCCCTCCACTTT. It encodes CASSSDSSSYNSPLHF.

The chain combines TRBV10-3 with TRBJ1-5; 7 bases agree with TRBD1. V was pared by 6 bases and J by 6 bases, with 8 bases of the junction left unmatched. The CDR3 runs to 14 residues. Germline CDR1 is ENHRY and CDR2 is SYGVKD. This chain's CDR3 is CAISPDRVGQPQHF. The CDR3 nucleotides read TGTGCCATCAGCCCCGACAGGGTCGGTCAGCCCCAGCATTTT.

The chain is built from TRBV4-1 and TRBJ2-1; no firm D call. This CDR3 comprises 14 residues. Germline CDR1 reads MGHRA; CDR2 reads YSYEKL. Trimming removed 0 bases at V and 3 bases at J, with 6 bases between. The CDR3 DNA reads as TGCGCCAGCAGCCAAGACGCTATCTACAATGAGCAGTTCTTC. This encodes CASSQDAIYNEQFF.

Written as DNA, the CDR3 is TGTGCCTGGGCGACAGGGAACACTGAAGCTTTCTTT. Its protein product is CAWATGNTEAFF. This chain connects TRBV30 to TRBJ1-1; D perhaps matches TRBD1 (6 bases). Germline V gene data show CDR1 as GTSNPN and CDR2 as SVGIG (reference sequence). V was pared by 5 bases and J by 1 base, with 8 bases between. CDR3 length: 12 amino acids.